These 27 T cell receptor beta chains came from one sample sequenced in a study of regulatory T cells in long-lasting Graves disease. Noted time point: persistent/refractory GD, antithyroid drugs over 5 years with positive TRAb. Making the TCR library involved RNA that had been extracted from PBMCs. iRepertoire HTBI primers and Arm-PCR of CDR3 regions built TCR beta libraries. A single record per CDR3 protein comes from TCRdb applying MiXCR to the multiplex PCR reads. The sample gives around 460,000 distinct CDR3 sequences, less than 25% of which show up once; roughly 13% is in the top ten. Material: peripheral blood mononuclear cells (PBMCs), obtained when the disease was refractory, from a patient treated with antithyroid drugs. All receptors come from a female donor with Graves disease.

In DNA form, the CDR3 reads TGCGCCAGCAGCGCGGTGGGGACAGGGAACTATGGCTACACCTTC. It translates to CASSAVGTGNYGYTF. This rearrangement joins TRBV5-1 to TRBJ1-2; TRBD1 agrees at 9 bases. The J segment lost 2 bases and the V segment lost 4 bases, leaving 6 bases of the junction unmatched. The CDR3 covers 15 residues. The germline V gene has CDR1 SGHRS and CDR2 YFSETQ.

This clonotype has ten or more counts. V usage is TRBV20-1 and J usage is TRBJ1-6; 9 bases are a match to TRBD1. Germline V CDR1 and CDR2: DFQATT, SNEGSKA (reference sequence). V shed 4 bases and J 13 bases; nucleotides not matched to a gene: 8. The length of the CDR3 is 13 residues. The CDR3 sequence is CSANPGTGSPLHF. CDR3 in DNA: TGCAGTGCTAACCCCGGGACAGGGTCGCCCCTCCACTTT.

The rearrangement links TRBV19 to TRBJ1-6; D is uncertain. The CDR3 consists of 16 residues. CDR1 LNHDA and CDR2 SQIVND come from the germline V gene (reference sequence). Deletions cut 9 bases from V and 5 bases from J, with 20 bases between. DNA of the CDR3: TGTGCCAGCACCCCGGGCCGAGCCGACCATAATTCACCCCTCCACTTT. It codes for CASTPGRADHNSPLHF.

This chain connects TRBV14 to TRBJ2-7; TRBD2 matches 7 bases. Germline V lookup: CDR1 SGHDN, CDR2 FVKESK. The CDR3 extends over 14 amino acids. V shed 3 bases and J 2 bases; nucleotides not matched to a gene: 4. The CDR3: CASSHIRGAYEQYF. CDR3 nucleotides: TGTGCCAGCAGCCATATACGGGGGGCCTACGAGCAGTACTTC.

In its sample, this clonotype was seen many times. The V gene is TRBV7-8, the J gene TRBJ1-1; D call uncertain. The germline V and J ends were trimmed by 0 bases and 4 bases, with 6 bases remaining between them. The CDR3 length is 13 residues. The V gene's germline CDR1 is SGHVS and CDR2 FQNEAQ. CDR3 region: CASSLAPSTEAFF. In DNA form, the CDR3 reads TGTGCCAGCAGCTTAGCGCCCAGCACTGAAGCTTTCTTT.

This rearrangement joins TRBV7-2 to TRBJ2-3; 16 nucleotides match TRBD2. Germline trimming cut 5 bases from V and 2 bases from J; bases unmatched to any gene: 7. Germline loops: CDR1 SGHTA, CDR2 FQGNSA. CDR3 length equals 18 residues. CDR3 sequence (DNA): TGTGCCAGCAGCGCCGGGACTAGCGGGGGGGCCTACACAGATACGCAGTATTTT. Its translation: CASSAGTSGGAYTDTQYF.

This clonotype showed up many times. This rearrangement joins TRBV2 to TRBJ2-7; TRBD2 matches at 8 bases. This CDR3 region has 13 residues. J lost 7 bases, V lost 4 bases, and 6 bases had no gene match. CDR1 and CDR2 from the germline V gene are SNHLY and FYNNEI. The DNA for the CDR3 is TGTGCCAGCAGTGCTTCGGGAGGGGGGGAGCAGTACTTC. It translates to CASSASGGGEQYF. Full variable domain (missing parts from reference TRBV2 and TRBJ2-7): EPEVTQTPSHQVTQMGQEVILRCVPISNHLYFYWYRQILGQKVEFLVSFYNNEISEKSEIFDDQFSVERPDGSNFTLKIRSTKLEDSAMYFCASSASGGGEQYFGPGTRLTVT.

In this sample, this clonotype turned up many times. The chain uses TRBV7-2 and TRBJ2-7, with 8 nucleotides matching TRBD2. The CDR3 length is 12 residues. CDR1 and CDR2 (germline): SGHTA, FQGNSA. After removal of 4 bases from V and 7 bases from J, the junction contained 3 bases not matched to a gene. In DNA, the CDR3 is TGTGCCAGCAGCTCGCGGGGGGTAGAGCAGTACTTC. As protein: CASSSRGVEQYF.

This clonotype was detected ten times or more. V is TRBV7-9 and J is TRBJ1-1, with a weak D call TRBD1 (6 bases). Looked up from germline, CDR1 is SEHNR and CDR2 is FQNEAQ (reference sequence). The V end lost 5 bases, the J end lost 0 bases, and 13 bases lay between the germline ends. There are 15 residues in the CDR3. The CDR3 spells CASSLRDTVNTEAFF. The CDR3 nucleotides are TGTGCCAGCAGCCTCCGGGACACAGTGAACACTGAAGCTTTCTTT.

V usage is TRBV11-3 and J usage is TRBJ2-1; 7 nucleotides align to TRBD1. With 5 bases clipped from V and 7 bases from J, the junction kept 8 bases outside the gene matches. CDR1 and CDR2 from the germline V gene are SGHNT and YENEEA. The CDR3 is 14 amino acids. In nucleotides, the CDR3 is TGTGCCAGCAGCCCGGGGACAGTTAATAATGAGCAGTTCTTC. Translating it yields CASSPGTVNNEQFF. Looking up the rest from reference TRBV11-3 and TRBJ2-1 gives the full variable domain: EAGVVQSPRYKIIEKKQPVAFWCNPISGHNTLYWYLQNLGQGPELLIRYENEEAVDDSQLPKDRFSAERLKGVDSTLKIQPAELGDSAVYLCASSPGTVNNEQFFGPGTRLTVL.

The chain is built from TRBV9 and TRBJ2-1; D unclear. The CDR3 loop spans 16 amino acids. CDR1 is SGDLS, CDR2 YYNGEE, per germline. Trimming pared 4 bases from V and 0 bases from J, leaving 14 bases between. The CDR3 DNA reads TGTGCCAGCAGCCCCCGACTCTCACGCTCCTACAATGAGCAGTTCTTC. It encodes CASSPRLSRSYNEQFF. Full variable domain (missing parts from reference TRBV9 and TRBJ2-1): DSGVTQTPKHLITATGQRVTLRCSPRSGDLSVYWYQQSLDQGLQFLIQYYNGEERAKGNILERFSAQQFPDLHSELNLSSLELGDSALYFCASSPRLSRSYNEQFFGPGTRLTVL.

Comments on this clonotype: An end of the junction differs from the germline gene, which may be a read error. CDR3 DNA: TGTGCCAGCAGTTTGGGAAACACTGGAGCTTTCTTT. Amino acid sequence: CASSLGNTGAFF. The chain employs TRBV12-3 or TRBV12-4 and TRBJ1-1; D gene uncertain. CDR3 length equals 12 residues.

The chain carries TRBV19 and TRBJ1-1; TRBD1 is a possible D gene (6 bases). This CDR3 comprises 11 residues. Germline V lookup: CDR1 LNHDA, CDR2 SQIVND (reference sequence). CDR3 sequence (DNA): TGTGAGGACGGGGGCTACACTGAAGCTTTCTTT. This gives the protein CEDGGYTEAFF.

This clonotype has more than one count but fewer than ten. The chain couples TRBV3-1 to TRBJ2-7; D not resolved. V dropped 1 base and J dropped 4 bases, with 11 bases sitting between them. Germline V gene lookup returns CDR1 LGHDT and CDR2 YNNKEL (reference sequence). The CDR3 contains 14 residues. The CDR3 protein is CASSQGRLTYEQYF. The DNA for the CDR3 is TGTGCCAGCAGCCAAGGGCGGCTTACTTACGAGCAGTACTTC.

This clonotype was observed a few times. This sequence joins TRBV12-3 or TRBV12-4 and TRBJ2-3, with a tentative D call TRBD2 (6 bases). The CDR3 extends over 17 amino acids. Trimming removed 3 bases at V and 0 bases at J, with 16 bases between. The DNA for the CDR3 is TGTGCCAGCAGTTTCCTGGCGGGGCGGTCGAGCACAGATACGCAGTATTTT. It translates to CASSFLAGRSSTDTQYF.

This clonotype showed up just a few times. The chain recombines TRBV25-1 with TRBJ2-4; TRBD2 matches 16 bases. The CDR3 length is 16 residues. The V segment lost 4 bases and the J segment 8 bases; nucleotides outside the gene matches: 5. Germline CDR1 is MGHDK and CDR2 is SYGVNS. This CDR3 is CASSGGTSGGADIQYF. The CDR3, as DNA: TGTGCCAGCAGTGGCGGGACTAGCGGGGGGGCTGACATTCAGTACTTC.

This clonotype was counted at least ten times. The V gene is TRBV7-3, the J gene TRBJ1-1, with TRBD1 as a possible D gene (5 bases). Trimming removed 3 bases at V and 8 bases at J, with 19 bases between. This CDR3 has 15 amino acids. Germline V gene lookup returns CDR1 SGHTA and CDR2 FQGTGA. CDR3 region: CASSFQGRRPTEAFF. CDR3 coding DNA: TGTGCCAGCAGCTTCCAGGGAAGGAGGCCTACCGAAGCTTTCTTT.

V and J are TRBV4-2 and TRBJ2-5, with D possibly TRBD2 on 6 matching bases. The germline V gene has CDR1 LGHNA and CDR2 YNFKEQ. The CDR3 has 13 amino acids. Trimming took 0 bases from V and 4 from J, leaving 6 bases between them. DNA of the CDR3: TGTGCCAGCAGCCAAGAAGCGGGAGAGACCCAGTACTTC. Residues: CASSQEAGETQYF.

This clonotype showed up just once. The chain couples TRBV5-1 to TRBJ2-3, with 9 nucleotides matching TRBD1. Trimming took 0 bases from V and 4 from J; bases not matched to a gene: 3. Germline V gene sequence: CDR1 SGHRS, CDR2 YFSETQ. The CDR3 is 15 residues long. The CDR3 region has the DNA TGCGCCAGCAGCTTGGGACAGGGGGGAGCAGATACGCAGTATTTT. It encodes CASSLGQGGADTQYF.

In its sample, this clonotype was seen a few times. The chain carries TRBV3-1 and TRBJ1-4; D remains unclear. CDR3 length: 15 amino acids. Trimming cost V 4 bases and J 5 bases, with 14 bases left between them. Germline V gives CDR1 LGHDT, CDR2 YNNKEL (reference sequence). CDR3 protein: CASSPWSQNNEKLFF. The CDR3 DNA sequence: TGTGCCAGCAGCCCATGGAGCCAAAACAATGAAAAACTGTTTTTT.

Turning to this clonotype: The junction departs from germline at one end; a sequencing error may be responsible. The chain employs TRBV6-1 and TRBJ1-3, with 7 bases matching TRBD1. This CDR3 has 14 residues. Per germline, CDR1 MNHNS and CDR2 SASEGT. For the CDR3, the DNA is TGTGCCAACAGTCGGACAGGTTCTGGAAACACCATATATTTT. Amino acids: CANSRTGSGNTIYF.

A word on this clonotype: The conserved phenylalanine or tryptophan normally closing the CDR3 is absent here, so this likely arose from a read error. The limits of the CDR3 on the DNA are not certain, so only TCRdb's listed CDR3 is given. This chain uses TRBV12-3 or TRBV12-4 with TRBJ2-2; the table calls TRBD1, which could not be checked here. Including both end residues, the CDR3 is 15 amino acids long. CDR3 region: CASSFTGSNTGELFL.

Turning to this clonotype: This may come from a read error, since a much larger clone is one base off. V and J are TRBV9 and TRBJ2-5, with D perhaps TRBD2 (6 bases). From germline, CDR1 is SGDLS and CDR2 YYNGEE. The CDR3 extends over 12 amino acids. V lost 4 bases to trimming and J lost 9 bases, with 13 bases between them. The CDR3 DNA follows: TGTGCCAGCAGCCCTGGGCCGGGGGCCCAGTACTTC. The encoded protein is CASSPGPGAQYF.

This clonotype was counted between two and nine times. The chain has TRBV5-6 and TRBJ2-7; no clear D gene. The CDR3 contains 14 residues. Germline CDR1 and CDR2: SGHDT and YYEEEE. With 0 bases removed from V and 1 base from J, the gap between germline ends came to 8 bases. The CDR3 is CASSLVGRSYEQYF. As DNA, the CDR3 is TGTGCCAGCAGCTTGGTCGGCAGGTCCTACGAGCAGTACTTC.

This clonotype was recorded many times. The rearrangement joins TRBV11-2 to TRBJ2-7; 7 bases match TRBD2. The CDR3 is 17 amino acids. The trim removed 2 bases at V and 3 bases at J, leaving 13 bases unmatched. The germline CDR1 and CDR2 sequences are SGHAT and FQNNGV. CDR3 in DNA: TGTGCCAGCAGCTTACAAGGTGGCGGGAGCCTCCACTACGAGCAGTACTTC. This gives the protein CASSLQGGGSLHYEQYF.

This clonotype was counted between two and nine times. The chain employs TRBV7-9 and TRBJ2-2, with D perhaps being TRBD1 or TRBD2 (5 bases each). V was pared by 5 bases and J by 0 bases, with 22 bases between. There are 19 residues in the CDR3. The germline gives CDR1 SEHNR, CDR2 FQNEAQ (reference sequence). In DNA form, the CDR3 reads TGTGCCAGCAGCCCAAAACCGGGACGAGAGAGAGCGAACACCGGGGAGCTGTTTTTT. Amino acid sequence: CASSPKPGRERANTGELFF. The whole variable domain, remainder taken from reference TRBV7-9 and TRBJ2-2, is DTGVSQNPRHKITKRGQNVTFRCDPISEHNRLYWYRQTLGQGPEFLTYFQNEAQLEKSRLLSDRFSAERPKGSFSTLEIQRTEQGDSAMYLCASSPKPGRERANTGELFFGEGSRLTVL.

The chain combines TRBV12-3 or TRBV12-4 with TRBJ2-3, with 10 bases fitting TRBD2. The CDR3 consists of 17 residues. Trimming at V came to 6 bases and at J to 2 bases, leaving 11 bases not matched to a gene. The CDR3 DNA is TGTGCCAGCAGAACCGTGGTAGCGGGAGGATCCACAGATACGCAGTATTTT. This translates into CASRTVVAGGSTDTQYF.